The clone carrying this T cell receptor beta chain was picked up many times. The data belong to a study of T cells after yellow fever vaccination. Broader study findings: Bulk-population clonotypes that are abundant could appear as contaminants in FACS-sorted repertoires.

The CDR3 covers 14 residues. Trimming took 7 bases from V and 9 from J; bases not matched to a gene: 9. MiXCR, applied by TCRdb to the 5' RACE reads, yields one record per CDR3 protein. The sample lists 20,000 to 30,000 distinct CDR3 sequences; 4.5% to 6% were seen once. The clonotype originates from a man aged 25-45 years who received the YFV17D yellow fever vaccine. Sequencing was performed on PBMCs, either bulk or a sorted T-cell subset (CD4+, CD8+, memory, or dextramer-sorted; not recorded which), taken 15 days after the yellow fever booster vaccination. The rearrangement links TRBV12-3 or TRBV12-4 to TRBJ2-1; 10 nucleotides line up with TRBD2. The CDR3 DNA reads as TGTGCCAGCAAAAAGGGATTAGCGGGAGGTGAGCAGTTCTTC. Translating it yields CASKKGLAGGEQFF.